These T cell receptor beta chains were read from a single sample in a study of control samples from healthy donors and cancer patients. TCRdb's table, derived via immunoSEQ multiplex PCR, lists solely in-frame clones and lacks some. The repertoire has 130,000 or so clones, roughly nine tenths of them found once; the top ten carry about 7.9%. Specimen: PBMCs. The source is a man in his fifties with head and neck cancer. Both conserved end residues are part of each CDR3. Each record gives: V gene, J gene, D gene, clone size, CDR3 protein, CDR3 DNA. A D gene is named only where the DNA matches it firmly. Where a row states a size, it is once, few, many or the class of an expanded clone; other rows omit it.

>TRBV4-1|TRBJ2-3|TRBD2|NA
CASSQDRLATSTDTQYF
TGCGCCAGCAGCCAAGACAGACTAGCGACTAGCACAGATACGCAGTATTTT
>TRBV5-4|TRBJ1-3|NA|NA
CASSFQGSGNTIYF
TGTGCCAGCAGCTTCCAGGGTTCGGGAAACACCATATATTTT
>TRBV6-6|TRBJ1-2|TRBD1|few
CASSRSSDRSRIYGYTF
TGTGCCAGCAGTCGGTCCTCGGACAGGAGTCGCATCTATGGCTACACCTTC
>TRBV7-2|TRBJ2-7|NA|NA
CASSLGGPLLSHEQYF
TGTGCCAGCAGCTTAGGGGGACCACTCTTATCCCACGAGCAGTACTTC
>TRBV5-3|TRBJ2-4|TRBD2|NA
CGLADIQYF
TGCGGGCTAGCGGACATTCAGTACTTC
>TRBV10-2|TRBJ2-1|NA|few
CASSVWGQGNEQFF
TGCGCCAGCAGTGTATGGGGGCAGGGCAATGAGCAGTTCTTC
>TRBV19|TRBJ2-6|TRBD1|NA
CATRQGEAGANVLTF
TGTGCCACCCGACAGGGGGAAGCTGGGGCCAACGTCCTGACTTTC
>TRBV3-1/TRBV3-2|TRBJ1-5|NA|NA
CASSQEAGGGNQPQHF
TGTGCCAGCAGCCAAGAAGCGGGGGGAGGCAATCAGCCCCAGCATTTT
>TRBV19|TRBJ1-1|NA|NA
CASTKERMNTEAFF
TGTGCCAGTACGAAGGAACGAATGAACACTGAAGCTTTCTTT
>TRBV5-1|TRBJ2-6|NA|NA
CASSLEGVLGVGANVLTF
TGCGCCAGCAGCTTGGAGGGGGTCCTGGGCGTCGGGGCCAACGTCCTGACTTTC
>TRBV14|TRBJ2-1|TRBD2|NA
CASSHLTSGPYNEQFF
TGTGCCAGCAGCCATCTGACTAGCGGGCCCTACAATGAGCAGTTCTTC
>TRBV28|TRBJ1-1|NA|NA
CASSPEIMNTEAFF
TGTGCCAGCAGTCCAGAAATAATGAACACTGAAGCTTTCTTT
>TRBV28|TRBJ2-7|TRBD1|NA
CASSVPSTGNYEQYF
TGTGCCAGCAGTGTCCCCTCGACAGGGAACTACGAGCAGTACTTC
>TRBV3-1/TRBV3-2|TRBJ2-3|TRBD2|NA
CASSQGGRARADTQYF
TGTGCCAGCAGCCAAGGTGGGAGGGCCCGGGCAGATACGCAGTATTTT
>TRBV7-9|TRBJ2-5|NA|NA
CASTSGVILQETQYF
TGTGCCAGCACCTCAGGGGTAATTTTGCAAGAGACCCAGTACTTC
>TRBV5-1|TRBJ2-7|TRBD1|NA
CASSWLDRVYEQYF
TGCGCCAGCAGCTGGTTGGACAGGGTATACGAGCAGTACTTC
>TRBV10-3|TRBJ2-5|TRBD1|NA
CTSSPRTGQETQYF
TGTACCTCCAGCCCCCGGACAGGGCAAGAGACCCAGTACTTC